This T cell receptor (beta chain) is drawn from a study of vaccination and CD4 T cells after COVID-19. Study findings and constraints: This study had few convalescent patients and no early post-infection samples.

The CDR3 sequence is 15 residues long. V was cut by 3 bases and J by 3 bases, with 12 bases left in between. Germline V gene data show CDR1 as DFQATT and CDR2 as SNEGSKA (reference sequence). Comments on this clonotype: Its antigen is unknown.

Time point denoted: late sampling 161 to 241 days after vaccination in a few convalescent patients. Stated treatment: roughly ten-day PBMC culture with coronavirus spike peptide pools or control peptides (ViraFEST assay). Cultured CD4+ T-cell DNA underwent Oncomine TCR Beta short-read sequencing. From the PCR reads, TCRdb called clonotypes with MiXCR, one entry per CDR3 protein. The sample has about 21,000 distinct CDR3 sequences, around 46% seen once. The receptor's source is a human donor who had recovered from COVID-19. This specimen was CD4+ T cells from blood, cultured in vitro, taken about 7 months after SARS-CoV-2 vaccination. The chain joins TRBV20-1 to TRBJ1-6; no clear D gene. For the CDR3, the DNA is TGCAGTGCTAGTGTTCTGGGGAACTATAATTCACCCCTCCACTTT. This translates into CSASVLGNYNSPLHF.